A single sample gave rise to the 8 T cell receptor beta chains below, sequenced in a study of shared clonotypes between healthy human individuals. Sequencing used immunoSEQ multiplex PCR; TCRdb keeps in-frame clones, though not all of them. Among 800,000 to 950,000 clones listed, 90% to 97% were seen once. Terminally differentiated effector memory CD45RA+ cells were excluded from the naive CD8 cells, which were CD45RO-negative and positively selected for CCR7. The sample taken for sequencing was naive CD8+ T cells sorted from blood. All receptors derive from a man under 40 in good health.

This chain uses TRBV4-1 with TRBJ2-7, with TRBD1 matching over 8 bases. V lost 3 bases to trimming and J lost 1 base; unmatched junction nucleotides: 5. The CDR3 is 15 amino acids. Per the germline V gene, CDR1 is MGHRA and CDR2 is YSYEKL. The CDR3 nucleotides are TGCGCCAGCAGCCACCGACAGGGGTCGTCCTACGAGCAGTACTTC. Amino acids: CASSHRQGSSYEQYF.

This clone was seen only once. The chain has TRBV7-8 and TRBJ2-6, with 8 nucleotides matching TRBD1. Germline V CDR1 and CDR2: SGHVS, FQNEAQ. This CDR3 has 17 amino acids. V trimming: 8 bases; J trimming: 0 bases; junction bases outside the gene matches: 9. The DNA of the CDR3 is TGTGCCAGCGAGGGACAGGTGGTACTCTCTGGGGCCAACGTCCTGACTTTC. Translation: CASEGQVVLSGANVLTF.

With respect to this clone: Other DNA variants within this sample encode the same CDR3. The CDR3 nucleotides read TGTGCCAGCAGCTTGGGCCTAAGCTCCTACGAGCAGTACTTC. Translating gives CASSLGLSSYEQYF. This chain joins TRBV13 and TRBJ2-7; D unresolved. Germline V gives CDR1 PRHDT, CDR2 FYEKMQ (reference sequence). V was trimmed by 3 bases and J by 0 bases, leaving 9 bases between them. This CDR3 contains 14 residues.

The chain recombines TRBV4-1 with TRBJ2-7; the D is unclear. Germline loops: CDR1 MGHRA, CDR2 YSYEKL. The ends were cut back, 0 bases at V and 2 bases at J, with 8 bases in the middle. This CDR3 is 14 amino acids long. CDR3 DNA: TGCGCCAGCAGCCAAGATACTACCACCTACGAGCAGTACTTC. Amino acids: CASSQDTTTYEQYF.

The J gene is TRBJ1-2, the V gene TRBV4-3; 7 nucleotides line up with TRBD1. With V trimmed by 1 base and J by 6 bases, 14 bases remained unmatched. The CDR3 is made up of 17 amino acids. Germline-derived CDR1 and CDR2 are LGHNA and YSLEER. The CDR3 sequence is CASSQGTTGEPPNGYTF. The DNA for the CDR3 is TGCGCCAGCAGCCAAGGTACAACAGGGGAGCCACCCAATGGCTACACCTTC.

As DNA, the CDR3 is TGTGCCCTGATCCTCAAGCCGGATCGGGGTAGCGGGAGCTACGAGCAGTACTTC. Translated, it gives CALILKPDRGSGSYEQYF. The J gene is TRBJ2-7, the V gene TRBV30, with TRBD2 matching over 9 bases. Looked up from germline, CDR1 is GTSNPN and CDR2 is SVGIG (reference sequence). V was pared by 8 bases and J by 3 bases, with 23 bases of the junction left unmatched. The CDR3 length is 18 residues.

The chain joins TRBV18 to TRBJ2-2; 7 bases line up with TRBD1. Trimming removed 2 bases from V and 4 bases from J; junction bases left unmatched: 4. Germline CDR1 KGHSH, CDR2 LQKENI. This CDR3 has 15 amino acids. CDR3 DNA sequence: TGTGCCAGCTCACCAAAGACAGGGATCACCGGGGAGCTGTTTTTT. This encodes CASSPKTGITGELFF.

A single count supports this clone. The chain links TRBV27 to TRBJ2-7, with D possibly being TRBD1 or TRBD2 (5 bases each). The CDR3 totals 13 residues. Germline V gene lookup returns CDR1 MNHEY and CDR2 SMNVEV (reference sequence). V gave up 6 bases and J gave up 10 bases, with 19 bases separating them. CDR3 DNA sequence: TGTGCCAGCAGCCTGGAGGCCTGGGGGAGACAGTACTTC. Translating it yields CASSLEAWGRQYF.